Described below is a single TCR beta chain sequence and its context. As yet, its antigen is unknown. These donors, healthy bone marrow donors, were studied. PCR employed 60 Vbeta and 13 Jbeta primers. The protocol was immunoSEQ multiplex PCR, while the TCRdb copy is restricted to in-frame clones and leaves out a portion. The data hold about 82,000 clones, with 70% to 85% observed a single time. CDR1 and CDR2 (germline): MGHRA, YSYEKL. CDR3 length: 15 residues. The V and J ends lost 0 bases and 7 bases, in that order; junction bases with no gene match: 6. This specimen comes from a study of cytomegalovirus exposure and HLA in healthy donors. General observations from the study: Follow-up analysis found HLA locus-dependent TCR association rates, highest for DRB1 and lowest for HLA-C. Under in vitro conditions, a few CMV-associated chains were confirmed as specific for CMV antigens. There were 150 to 200 TCR beta chains listed as cytomegalovirus-associated.

This sequence was found in a man between 65 and 79 years old in good health and CMV-seropositive. Sequencing used PBMCs. This sequence joins TRBV4-1 and TRBJ2-1; 7 bases align to TRBD2. The CDR3: CASSQEGLAVNEQFF. CDR3 nucleotide sequence: TGCGCCAGCAGCCAAGAAGGCCTAGCGGTTAATGAGCAGTTCTTC.